Below are 29 T cell receptor beta chains sequenced from a single sample in a study of OX40 agonist ivuxolimab in advanced cancers. Profiling relied on immunoSEQ multiplex PCR, and the TCRdb table lists in-frame clones only, not all of them. The data contain roughly 41,000 clones, approximately 85% of them singletons. The sequencing used CD4+ or CD8+ T cells sorted from blood, collected in a trial of the OX40 agonist ivuxolimab. The receptors derive from an adult with an advanced solid tumor such as melanoma, head and neck, liver or kidney cancer.

The chain joins TRBV16 to TRBJ1-2; perhaps TRBD1 as D (6 bases). Germline-derived CDR1 and CDR2 are KGHSY and FQNENV. This CDR3 spans 15 amino acids. V was shortened by 4 bases and J by 5 bases, with 17 bases between the two germline ends. Here the CDR3 reads CASSPGQLGLYGYTF. CDR3 nucleotide sequence: TGTGCCAGCAGCCCCGGACAGTTGGGGCTTTATGGCTACACCTTC.

The chain joins TRBV10-1 to TRBJ2-5; D might be TRBD1 (6 bases). This CDR3 contains 16 residues. V was shortened by 5 bases and J by 5 bases, with 21 bases between the two germline ends. The V gene's germline CDR1 is WNHNN and CDR2 SYGVQD (reference sequence). Here the CDR3 DNA reads TGCGCCAGCAGTCGCCAGCGGTCAGGGGCCCTTGAGACCCAGTACTTC. Its translation: CASSRQRSGALETQYF.

The chain uses TRBV7-2 and TRBJ2-1, with TRBD2 identical over 11 bases. V gave up 5 bases and J gave up 5 bases; unmatched junction bases: 5. The CDR3 contains 15 residues. CDR1 and CDR2 from the germline V gene are SGHTA and FQGNSA. The CDR3 region is CASSATSGANNEQFF. CDR3 DNA: TGTGCCAGCAGCGCGACTAGCGGGGCAAACAATGAGCAGTTCTTC.

The chain employs TRBV11-3 and TRBJ2-2, with 10 bases fitting TRBD2. V gave up 0 bases and J gave up 1 base; unmatched junction bases: 5. The germline gives CDR1 SGHNT, CDR2 YENEEA. CDR3 size: 18 residues. The CDR3 DNA sequence: TGTGCCAGCAGCTTAGACCAGCGGGGGGGCTTGAACACCGGGGAGCTGTTTTTT. This codes for CASSLDQRGGLNTGELFF.

The gene calls are TRBV18 and TRBJ2-7; no definite D call. In germline, CDR1 is KGHSH, CDR2 LQKENI. The ends were cut back, 3 bases at V and 7 bases at J, with 13 bases in the middle. The CDR3 is made up of 13 amino acids. CDR3 sequence reads: CASSPKFEGEQYF. The CDR3 DNA follows: TGTGCCAGCTCACCTAAATTTGAAGGGGAGCAGTACTTC.

V and J are TRBV4-1 and TRBJ2-3; 14 nucleotides line up with TRBD2. V dropped 0 bases and J dropped 4; count of bases not matched to a gene: 3. CDR1 is MGHRA, CDR2 YSYEKL, per germline. The CDR3 spans 17 residues. Written as DNA, the CDR3 is TGCGCCAGCAGCCAAGAACGACTAGCGGGAGGGTCAGATACGCAGTATTTT. This translates into CASSQERLAGGSDTQYF.

The rearrangement uses TRBV6-5 and TRBJ1-3; TRBD1 agrees at 7 bases. The CDR3 sequence is 14 residues long. Losses at the gene ends were 4 bases for V and 3 bases for J; bases not matched to a gene: 3. Per the germline V gene, CDR1 is MNHEY and CDR2 is SVGAGI. CDR3 in amino acids: CASSSDRNGNTIYF. DNA for the CDR3: TGTGCCAGCAGTTCGGACAGGAATGGAAACACCATATATTTT.

V usage is TRBV29-1 and J usage is TRBJ2-5; the match to TRBD1 covers 7 bases. The germline gives CDR1 SQVTM, CDR2 ANQGSEA. The CDR3 is made up of 13 amino acids. V shed 6 bases and J 1 base; nucleotides not matched to a gene: 5. The CDR3 spells CSVVRQGQETQYF. The CDR3 nucleotides read TGCAGCGTGGTCCGACAGGGCCAAGAGACCCAGTACTTC.

The CDR3 reads CASSPTKGAHEKLFF. CDR3 coding DNA: TGTGCCAGCTCACCTACAAAGGGGGCCCATGAAAAACTGTTTTTT. The rearrangement uses TRBV18 and TRBJ1-4, with 7 bases aligning to TRBD1. The germline CDR1 and CDR2 sequences are KGHSH and LQKENI. V shed 3 bases, J shed 6 bases, and the junction held 7 bases outside the gene matches. CDR3 length: 15 amino acids. Complete variable domain (other parts from reference TRBV18 and TRBJ1-4): NAGVMQNPRHLVRRRGQEARLRCSPMKGHSHVYWYRQLPEEGLKFMVYLQKENIIDESGMPKERFSAEFPKEGPSILRIQQVVRGDSAAYFCASSPTKGAHEKLFFGSGTQLSVL.

The gene calls are TRBV2 and TRBJ1-1, with TRBD1 matching 7 bases. The length of the CDR3 is 16 residues. Germline CDR1 reads SNHLY; CDR2 reads FYNNEI. Trimming cost V 1 base and J 0 bases; bases outside gene matches: 5. CDR3 nucleotide sequence: TGTGCCAGCAGTGAAGGACAGGGCGGGATGAACACTGAAGCTTTCTTT. Translated, it gives CASSEGQGGMNTEAFF.

The chain carries TRBV10-2 and TRBJ1-5; a weak D match, TRBD1 (5 bases). V was clipped by 8 bases and J by 7 bases, with 12 bases between them. Germline V gives CDR1 WSHSY, CDR2 SAAADI. The CDR3 consists of 12 residues. The CDR3, as DNA: TGCGCCAGCGGGGAGGACAACCAGCCCCAGCATTTT. Its protein is CASGEDNQPQHF.

The rearrangement joins TRBV19 to TRBJ1-5; D unclear. Germline loops: CDR1 LNHDA, CDR2 SQIVND (reference sequence). The CDR3 totals 15 residues. Trimming stripped 5 bases from V and 2 bases from J, with 13 bases between. CDR3 DNA: TGTGCCAGTAGTTCCACCGGGCTCCGCAATCAGCCCCAGCATTTT. It is translated as CASSSTGLRNQPQHF. Full variable domain (remainder filled in from reference TRBV19 and TRBJ1-5): DGGITQSPKYLFRKEGQNVTLSCEQNLNHDAMYWYRQDPGQGLRLIYYSQIVNDFQKGDIAEGYSVSREKKESFPLTVTSAQKNPTAFYLCASSSTGLRNQPQHFGDGTRLSIL.

The gene calls are TRBV5-4 and TRBJ1-1, with D maybe TRBD1 (6 bases). Germline V gives CDR1 SGHNT, CDR2 YYREEE (reference sequence). The CDR3 runs to 14 residues. Trimming cost V 1 base and J 3 bases, with 10 bases left between them. The CDR3 bases are TGTGCCAGCAGCTTGATGGGGGCCGACACTGAAGCTTTCTTT. As protein: CASSLMGADTEAFF.

The chain carries TRBV6-5 and TRBJ2-2, with D tentatively TRBD2 (7 bases). Germline V gene data show CDR1 as MNHEY and CDR2 as SVGAGI. The CDR3 has 15 amino acids. V lost 4 bases to trimming and J lost 1 base, with 10 bases between them. CDR3: CASSWGGLNTGELFF. The CDR3 DNA sequence: TGTGCCAGCAGTTGGGGGGGGCTGAACACCGGGGAGCTGTTTTTT.

This chain links TRBV5-6 with TRBJ1-1; 7 bases map to TRBD1. The germline CDR1 and CDR2 sequences are SGHDT and YYEEEE. This CDR3 is 14 amino acids long. The V and J ends lost 7 bases and 1 base, in that order; junction bases with no gene match: 7. The CDR3 nucleotides read TGTGCCAGCCGAAGGACAGGATCGAACACTGAAGCTTTCTTT. Translation gives CASRRTGSNTEAFF.

V gene TRBV4-1 combines with J gene TRBJ1-2; D ambiguous. This CDR3 is built from 14 residues. Trimming took 0 bases from V and 4 from J, leaving 9 bases between them. Per the germline V gene, CDR1 is MGHRA and CDR2 is YSYEKL. CDR3 DNA: TGCGCCAGCAGCCAAGATATAGGTCCCTATGGCTACACCTTC. Protein: CASSQDIGPYGYTF.

The chain uses TRBV2 and TRBJ2-5; D call uncertain. This CDR3 spans 12 amino acids. V lost 7 bases to trimming and J lost 1 base, with 7 bases between them. The germline V gene encodes CDR1 SNHLY and CDR2 FYNNEI. The CDR3 spells CASNLPQETQYF. The CDR3 bases are TGTGCCAGCAACCTACCCCAAGAGACCCAGTACTTC.

The chain joins TRBV28 to TRBJ1-6; 7 bases are a match to TRBD1. The CDR3 runs to 15 residues. From germline, CDR1 is MDHEN and CDR2 SYDVKM. V lost 6 bases to trimming and J lost 6 bases; unmatched junction nucleotides: 8. CDR3 region: CASRTPTGFNSPLHF. CDR3 coding DNA: TGTGCCAGCAGGACCCCGACAGGGTTTAATTCACCCCTCCACTTT.

This clone was observed once. In DNA form, the CDR3 reads TGCGCCAGCAGAAGGCTAGCGGACCAAGAAAATAAGCAGTTCTTC. The encoded protein is CASRRLADQENKQFF. The chain couples TRBV4-1 to TRBJ2-1, with 7 nucleotides matching TRBD2. V shed 6 bases, J shed 11 bases, and the junction held 16 bases outside the gene matches. The CDR3 is 15 residues long. CDR1 is MGHRA, CDR2 YSYEKL, per germline.

This chain links TRBV6-4 with TRBJ2-1; the D call may be TRBD1 or TRBD2 (6 bases each). V shed 6 bases and J shed 5 bases, with 17 bases lying between them. The CDR3 totals 15 residues. CDR1 and CDR2 (germline): MRHNA, SNTAGT. The CDR3 region has the DNA TGTGCCAGCAGCCGTAGCGGAGGGGGGAACAATGAGCAGTTCTTC. This gives the protein CASSRSGGGNNEQFF.

The sample holds one count of this clone. The chain carries TRBV7-3 and TRBJ2-1; 15 nucleotides agree with TRBD2. The CDR3 loop spans 16 amino acids. V gave up 4 bases and J gave up 4 bases; unmatched junction bases: 2. In germline, CDR1 is SGHTA, CDR2 FQGTGA. CDR3 sequence: CASSSGLAGGYNEQFF. CDR3 bases: TGTGCCAGCAGCTCCGGACTAGCGGGAGGGTACAATGAGCAGTTCTTC.

The genes are TRBV5-1 and TRBJ1-2; D might be TRBD1 (5 bases). Trimming removed 4 bases at V and 4 bases at J, with 17 bases between. Germline V lookup: CDR1 SGHRS, CDR2 YFSETQ. The CDR3 sequence is 15 residues long. The CDR3 DNA sequence: TGCGCCAGCAGCATCGGGACTCCGGACGGCTATGGCTACACCTTC. Translating gives CASSIGTPDGYGYTF.

The chain employs TRBV2 and TRBJ2-5, with D hard to call. V was clipped by 5 bases and J by 4 bases, with 8 bases between them. The CDR3 covers 12 residues. CDR1 and CDR2 (germline): SNHLY, FYNNEI. This chain's CDR3 is CASSLVTETQYF. The CDR3 DNA reads as TGTGCCAGCAGTCTCGTAACAGAGACCCAGTACTTC.

This clone was counted only a few times. Different DNA sequences within this sample yield the same CDR3. This sequence joins TRBV7-6 and TRBJ1-1; no firm D call. The germline gives CDR1 SGHVS, CDR2 FNYEAQ. The CDR3 totals 13 residues. Trimming shortened V by 1 base and J by 1 base, and 4 bases separated the two germline ends. CDR3 nucleotide sequence: TGTGCCAGCAGCTTAGGGTCGAACACTGAAGCTTTCTTT. It yields the protein CASSLGSNTEAFF.

This chain uses TRBV10-3 with TRBJ2-3; D is perhaps TRBD1 or TRBD2 (5 bases each). CDR3 size: 16 residues. Germline CDR1 ENHRY, CDR2 SYGVKD. With 6 bases removed from V and 2 bases from J, the gap between germline ends came to 18 bases. The CDR3 loop reads CAISARDLGTTDTQYF. Here the CDR3 DNA reads TGTGCCATCAGCGCACGCGATCTAGGGACCACAGATACGCAGTATTTT.

This chain joins TRBV10-3 and TRBJ2-3, with 13 bases fitting TRBD2. The CDR3 length is 16 residues. Germline assignment: CDR1 ENHRY and CDR2 SYGVKD. Trimming removed 6 bases from V and 3 bases from J; junction bases left unmatched: 6. In DNA form, the CDR3 reads TGTGCCATCAGGGGGACTAGCGGGGTCGGGACAGATACGCAGTATTTT. Protein product: CAIRGTSGVGTDTQYF.

The chain couples TRBV28 to TRBJ2-7; D is unclear. CDR1 MDHEN and CDR2 SYDVKM come from the germline V gene. The CDR3 consists of 14 residues. Trimming took 2 bases from V and 0 from J, leaving 8 bases between them. This CDR3 reads CASSLGRFSYEQYF. The CDR3 DNA follows: TGTGCCAGCAGTTTAGGGCGCTTCTCCTACGAGCAGTACTTC.

The chain recombines TRBV10-3 with TRBJ2-7; no clear D gene. The V gene's germline CDR1 is ENHRY and CDR2 SYGVKD. V gave up 7 bases and J gave up 3 bases, with 10 bases separating them. This CDR3 comprises 12 residues. Here the CDR3 reads CAITSPGYEQYF. The CDR3 coding sequence is TGTGCCATCACCTCTCCCGGCTACGAGCAGTACTTC.

V and J are TRBV10-3 and TRBJ2-3; tentative D call: TRBD1 (6 bases). Germline assignment: CDR1 ENHRY and CDR2 SYGVKD. This CDR3 comprises 15 residues. V gave up 2 bases and J gave up 4 bases, with 13 bases separating them. The CDR3 DNA sequence: TGTGCCATCAGTGAGAGGGAACAGGGCGCAGATACGCAGTATTTT. It yields the protein CAISEREQGADTQYF.